This T cell receptor (beta chain) was sequenced during a study of blood T cell repertoires in COVID-19. Clones were read by immunoSEQ multiplex PCR, and TCRdb kept only the in-frame ones, dropping some. The repertoire holds 130,000 or so clones, with approximately 90% as singletons. CDR3 size: 19 residues. J lost 4 bases, V lost 1 base, and 10 bases had no gene match. The V gene's germline CDR1 is MGHRA and CDR2 YSYEKL. The receptor was isolated from a woman between 50 and 59 years old with acute or convalescent COVID-19. The J gene is TRBJ2-2, the V gene TRBV4-1; the match to TRBD1 covers 12 bases. The sequenced sample consisted of peripheral blood. DNA of the CDR3: TGCGCCAGCAGCCAAGCCCGCGGGGGACAGGGGGCGAGCACCGGGGAGCTGTTTTTT. Translated: CASSQARGGQGASTGELFF.